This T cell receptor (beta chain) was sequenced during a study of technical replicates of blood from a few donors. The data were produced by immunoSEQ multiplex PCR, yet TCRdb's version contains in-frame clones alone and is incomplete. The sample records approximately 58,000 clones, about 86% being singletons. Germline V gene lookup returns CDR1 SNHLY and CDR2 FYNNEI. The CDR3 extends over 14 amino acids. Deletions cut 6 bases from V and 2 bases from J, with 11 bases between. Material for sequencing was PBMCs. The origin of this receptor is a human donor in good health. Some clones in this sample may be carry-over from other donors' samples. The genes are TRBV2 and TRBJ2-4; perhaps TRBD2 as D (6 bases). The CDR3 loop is CASSTSSPKNIQYF. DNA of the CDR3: TGTGCCAGCAGCACTAGCTCCCCCAAAAACATTCAGTACTTC.